The 5 T cell receptor beta chains below were found in one sample sequenced in a study of blood T cell repertoires in COVID-19. Some clones are missing from TCRdb's copy, which holds only in-frame ones; the method was immunoSEQ multiplex PCR. The table lists about 77,000 clones, around three quarters of them singletons. The sample was peripheral blood. Source of these receptors: a woman aged 65 to 85 with acute or convalescent COVID-19.

The gene calls are TRBV6-5 and TRBJ1-2, with D possibly matching TRBD1 (5 bases). CDR3 length: 14 amino acids. Germline V gene data show CDR1 as MNHEY and CDR2 as SVGAGI. The V end lost 2 bases, the J end lost 3 bases, and 10 bases lay between the germline ends. The CDR3 spells CASSYGGADYGYTF. The CDR3 coding sequence is TGTGCCAGCAGTTACGGAGGGGCCGACTATGGCTACACCTTC.

The chain has TRBV6-5 and TRBJ1-4; 8 positions match TRBD1. Unmatched junction bases numbered 4, after V lost 0 bases and J lost 4 bases. Looked up from germline, CDR1 is MNHEY and CDR2 is SVGAGI. The CDR3 has 16 amino acids. The CDR3 sequence: CASSYSTGADNEKLFF. In DNA form, the CDR3 reads TGTGCCAGCAGTTACTCGACAGGGGCGGATAATGAAAAACTGTTTTTT.

This clone is a singleton in its sample. The rearrangement uses TRBV6-1 and TRBJ2-7, with D possibly TRBD1 on 5 matching bases. Germline V gene sequence: CDR1 MNHNS, CDR2 SASEGT. The CDR3 covers 13 residues. Deletions cut 3 bases from V and 6 bases from J, with 12 bases between. CDR3 bases: TGTGCCAGCAGTGACAGGGTGATGGGCGAGCAGTACTTC. It codes for CASSDRVMGEQYF.

V is TRBV7-3 and J is TRBJ2-1; weak D call: TRBD2 (6 bases). Germline assignment: CDR1 SGHTA and CDR2 FQGTGA. This CDR3 spans 15 amino acids. V gave up 4 bases and J gave up 8 bases, with 18 bases separating them. CDR3 bases: TGTGCCAGCAGCTCGGGACTCCTCGGGGCAGATGAGCAGTTCTTC. Translation: CASSSGLLGADEQFF.

V usage is TRBV4-2 and J usage is TRBJ2-7, with 14 positions matching TRBD2. The CDR3 is made up of 21 amino acids. Germline V gene sequence: CDR1 LGHNA, CDR2 YNFKEQ. Losses at the gene ends were 4 bases for V and 0 bases for J; bases not matched to a gene: 17. The DNA for the CDR3 is TGTGCCAGCAGCCTAAAATTTTCCGGGACTAGCGGGGGCCCCAGCTCCTACGAGCAGTACTTC. As protein: CASSLKFSGTSGGPSSYEQYF.